Each of the 22 T cell receptor beta chains below was sequenced from the same sample in a study of CD8+CD57+ T cells in acquired aplastic anemia (dated by TCRdb to the late 2010s). Expansion of CD8+CD57+ cells had been shown by flow cytometry in the patients chosen for sequencing. Reads for this sample came from an Illumina HiSeq 2000. Genomic DNA was used as template for profiling of TCR beta VDJ combinations and CDR3 sequences. In-frame beta chains were kept once TCRdb had trimmed the public reads at Q25 with fastp and called clones with MiXCR. Rows matching on CDR3 protein sequence are summarized as one entry with the most common DNA and genes. The sample data list about 200,000 distinct CDR3 sequences, and about 60% of these were observed just once. Roughly three fifths of the sample lies in the top ten. Sequenced material: sorted CD4+, CD8+, or CD8+CD57+ T cells (not recorded which) from PBMCs. These receptors were obtained from a human donor with aplastic anemia.

The chain is built from TRBV29-1 and TRBJ1-2; D is ambiguous. The germline V and J ends were trimmed by 4 bases and 3 bases, with 9 bases remaining between them. CDR1 is SQVTM, CDR2 ANQGSEA, per germline. The CDR3 extends over 12 amino acids. DNA of the CDR3: TGCAGCGTTGTTTCAGTGGACTATGGCTACACCTTC. Its translation: CSVVSVDYGYTF. The full variable domain, completed using reference TRBV29-1 and TRBJ1-2, is SAVISQKPSRDICQRGTSLTIQCQVDSQVTMMFWYRQQPGQSLTLIATANQGSEATYESGFVIDKFPISRPNLTFSTLTVSNMSPEDSSIYLCSVVSVDYGYTFGSGTRLTVV.

This clonotype has just a few counts. This chain joins TRBV9 and TRBJ2-7; 9 bases align to TRBD1. The length of the CDR3 is 15 residues. V lost 3 bases to trimming and J lost 4 bases; unmatched junction nucleotides: 8. CDR1 and CDR2 from the germline V gene are SGDLS and YYNGEE. The CDR3 sequence is CASSDTEGQGYEQYF. The CDR3 DNA is TGTGCCAGCAGCGATACTGAGGGACAGGGTTACGAGCAGTACTTC.

V and J are TRBV2 and TRBJ2-7; D remains ambiguous. This CDR3 contains 14 residues. CDR1 is SNHLY and CDR2 is FYNNEI in the germline V gene. The V end was cut by 1 base, the J end by 5 bases, with 12 bases between. For the CDR3, the DNA is TGTGCCAGCAGTGAAGAGGCGACTCCAAACGAGCAGTACTTC. Translating it yields CASSEEATPNEQYF.

This clonotype was observed once. Compared with germline, one end of the junction differs, possibly owing to a read error. The chain has TRBV2 and TRBJ2-5, with D possibly matching TRBD1 (5 bases). The germline CDR1 and CDR2 sequences are SNHLY and FYNNEI. The length of the CDR3 is 13 residues. CDR3 bases: TGTGTCAGCAGTCTGCAGGGTGTAGAGACCCAGTACTTC. Amino acids: CVSSLQGVETQYF.

The chain has TRBV25-1 and TRBJ2-2; weak D call: TRBD2 (6 bases). Germline V gives CDR1 MGHDK, CDR2 SYGVNS. The CDR3 contains 17 residues. V shed 7 bases and J shed 0 bases, with 18 bases lying between them. CDR3 bases: TGTGCCAGCACCAAACGAGGTAGCGGTTCGAACACCGGGGAGCTGTTTTTT. It encodes CASTKRGSGSNTGELFF.

The V gene is TRBV2, the J gene TRBJ2-7; 8 bases match TRBD1. The CDR3 is 14 amino acids. Trimming cost V 6 bases and J 2 bases; bases outside gene matches: 6. Germline CDR1 SNHLY, CDR2 FYNNEI. CDR3 sequence reads: CASSQGQGTYEQYF. The CDR3 DNA sequence: TGTGCCAGCAGCCAAGGACAGGGCACCTACGAGCAGTACTTC.

Comment on this clonotype: At one end, the junction sequence differs from germline, possibly due to a read error. The chain is built from TRBV5-8 and TRBJ2-1; TRBD2 matches 9 bases. The CDR3 loop spans 15 amino acids. Germline V lookup: CDR1 SGHTS, CDR2 YDEGEE. Here the CDR3 reads CAGSSGLAVANEQFF. CDR3 in DNA: TGTGCCGGCAGCTCGGGACTAGCTGTAGCCAACGAGCAGTTCTTC.

Many counts were recorded for this clonotype. J is TRBJ1-1 and V is TRBV5-5, with TRBD1 as a possible D gene (5 bases). This CDR3 has 13 residues. With 2 bases removed from V and 9 bases from J, the gap between germline ends came to 14 bases. Germline V CDR1 and CDR2: SGHKS, YYEKEE (reference sequence). The CDR3 protein is CASSLTGTGKAFF. The CDR3 DNA reads as TGTGCCAGCAGCTTAACAGGAACGGGGAAAGCTTTCTTT.

The CDR3 sequence: CASVPGLGLYEQYF. CDR3 nucleotides: TGTGCTAGTGTCCCGGGACTAGGGCTCTACGAGCAGTACTTC. The V and J genes are TRBV12-5 and TRBJ2-7, with 8 bases that match TRBD2. This CDR3 is built from 14 residues. Germline lookup yields CDR1 LGHNT and CDR2 FRNRAP. The trim removed 7 bases at V and 3 bases at J, leaving 8 bases unmatched.

In the case of this clonotype: Its ends do not fully match the called genes, so a read error is possible. This chain joins TRBV3-1 and TRBJ1-4; D gene uncertain. This CDR3 has 14 amino acids. CDR1 is LGHDT, CDR2 YNNKEL, per germline (reference sequence). The CDR3 spells CASSPSTTNEKLLF. The CDR3 DNA follows: TGTGCCAGCAGCCCCTCTACAACTAATGAAAAACTGCTTTTT. The whole variable domain, filled in from reference TRBV3-1 and TRBJ1-4, reads DTAVSQTPKYLVTQMGNDKSIKCEQNLGHDTMYWYKQDSKKFLKIMFSYNNKELIINETVPNRFSPKSPDKAHLNLHINSLELGDSAVYFCASSPSTTNEKLLFGSGTQLSVL.

This clonotype came up many times. This chain joins TRBV12-3 or TRBV12-4 and TRBJ1-2, with D possibly being TRBD1 (5 bases). V was cut by 0 bases and J by 8 bases, with 10 bases left in between. This CDR3 is built from 13 residues. The CDR3 region has the DNA TGTGCCAGCAGTTTAGCGCGGGGCGAAGGCTACACCTTC. This gives the protein CASSLARGEGYTF.

This clonotype was found a few times. The V and J genes are TRBV5-8 and TRBJ1-2; no reliable D call. The length of the CDR3 is 15 residues. Trimming left V 2 bases short and J 6 bases short, with 17 bases between. Germline V gives CDR1 SGHTS, CDR2 YDEGEE. CDR3: CASSLSPRVKHGYTF. CDR3 DNA sequence: TGTGCCAGCAGCTTATCACCAAGGGTTAAACATGGCTACACCTTC.

The rearrangement uses TRBV29-1 and TRBJ2-2; the D call may be TRBD1 or TRBD2 (7 bases each). The CDR3 spans 14 residues. The germline V gene encodes CDR1 SQVTM and CDR2 ANQGSEA. V was cut by 6 bases and J by 5 bases, with 16 bases left in between. CDR3 protein: CSVGGQGVTGELFF. DNA of the CDR3: TGCAGCGTCGGGGGGCAGGGGGTAACCGGGGAGCTGTTTTTT.

V gene TRBV5-4 combines with J gene TRBJ2-5, with D maybe TRBD1 (6 bases). V lost 0 bases to trimming and J lost 5 bases, with 11 bases between them. CDR3 length: 14 amino acids. Looked up from germline, CDR1 is SGHNT and CDR2 is YYREEE (reference sequence). CDR3: CASSLVGAGETQYF. Written as DNA, the CDR3 is TGTGCCAGCAGCTTGGTGGGGGCAGGGGAGACCCAGTACTTC.

The chain recombines TRBV24-1 with TRBJ2-7, with 9 bases lining up with TRBD1. Trimming took 4 bases from V and 5 from J; bases not matched to a gene: 8. The germline gives CDR1 KGHDR, CDR2 SFDVKD. CDR3 length: 15 residues. In DNA form, the CDR3 reads TGTGCCACCAGTGACACCGGGACAGGGATCCACGAGCAGTACTTC. It encodes CATSDTGTGIHEQYF.

The chain is built from TRBV15 and TRBJ1-1; D unresolved. In germline, CDR1 is LNHNV, CDR2 YYDKDF (reference sequence). V was pared by 3 bases and J by 1 base, with 12 bases between. The CDR3 is 15 residues long. CDR3 sequence reads: CATSSGGLRNTEAFF. The CDR3 coding sequence is TGTGCCACCAGCAGTGGAGGCCTCAGGAACACTGAAGCTTTCTTT. The full variable domain, rest sourced from reference TRBV15 and TRBJ1-1, is DAMVIQNPRYQVTQFGKPVTLSCSQTLNHNVMYWYQQKSSQAPKLLFHYYDKDFNNEADTPDNFQSRRPNTSFCFLDIRSPGLGDTAMYLCATSSGGLRNTEAFFGQGTRLTVV.

This rearrangement joins TRBV14 to TRBJ2-1, with D unresolved. The germline CDR1 and CDR2 sequences are SGHDN and FVKESK. The CDR3 has 16 amino acids. Deletions cut 4 bases from V and 0 bases from J, with 13 bases between. The CDR3 DNA follows: TGTGCCAGCAGCCTAACCAGGTCCAGCTCCTACAATGAGCAGTTCTTC. Translating gives CASSLTRSSSYNEQFF.

The rearrangement joins TRBV20-1 to TRBJ2-3; TRBD2 agrees at 11 bases. Germline lookup yields CDR1 DFQATT and CDR2 SNEGSKA (reference sequence). The CDR3 loop spans 16 amino acids. J gave up 5 bases and V 5 bases, and 12 bases lay outside the gene matches. DNA for the CDR3: TGCAGTGCTGATAAGAATAGCGGGGGGGCCGGAGATACGCAGTATTTT. The encoded protein is CSADKNSGGAGDTQYF.

The rearrangement uses TRBV5-1 and TRBJ2-5; TRBD1 matches at 12 bases. Trimming removed 3 bases from V and 5 bases from J; junction bases left unmatched: 2. Per the germline V gene, CDR1 is SGHRS and CDR2 is YFSETQ. The CDR3 length is 14 residues. The DNA of the CDR3 is TGCGCCAGCAGCTGGGACAGGGGGCTCGAGACCCAGTACTTC. Translated: CASSWDRGLETQYF.

In its sample, this clonotype was seen a few times. The chain employs TRBV6-4 and TRBJ2-3; D is tentatively TRBD1 or TRBD2 (5 bases each). CDR3 length: 14 amino acids. Trimming removed 5 bases at V and 6 bases at J, with 15 bases between. Germline V gene lookup returns CDR1 MRHNA and CDR2 SNTAGT. The CDR3 reads CASSMTRGADTQYF. CDR3 DNA sequence: TGTGCCAGCAGTATGACCCGAGGGGCCGATACGCAGTATTTT.

CDR3: CSVVRMDLGSTDTQYF. The CDR3 DNA sequence: TGCAGCGTTGTGAGGATGGATTTGGGGAGCACAGATACGCAGTATTTT. The chain recombines TRBV29-1 with TRBJ2-3; D call uncertain. V lost 4 bases and J lost 0, with 17 bases in between. CDR3 length equals 16 residues. Germline CDR1 SQVTM, CDR2 ANQGSEA.

The chain couples TRBV5-1 to TRBJ2-7; TRBD2 matches 8 bases. CDR1 SGHRS and CDR2 YFSETQ come from the germline V gene. With V trimmed by 0 bases and J by 1 base, 12 bases remained unmatched. This CDR3 comprises 18 residues. As DNA, the CDR3 is TGCGCCAGCAGCTTGGCCACCTCCGGGGTAGCGGGGTCCTACGAGCAGTACTTC. Protein: CASSLATSGVAGSYEQYF.